This T cell receptor (beta chain) originates from a study of blood T cell repertoires in COVID-19. Study at large: Samples taken during acute and convalescent COVID-19 were collected in the United States, Italy and Spain. The cDNA or gDNA used as material had been derived from T cells, B-cell-depleted T cells, or PBMCs.

Germline V gene sequence: CDR1 PRHDT, CDR2 FYEKMQ (reference sequence). The CDR3 is made up of 14 amino acids. Trimming removed 4 bases at V and 6 bases at J, with 10 bases between. Clones were sequenced by immunoSEQ multiplex PCR, and TCRdb holds only the in-frame ones, with some missing. This table holds 75,000 to 100,000 clones, around 82% found once. J is TRBJ1-6 and V is TRBV13; perhaps TRBD1 as D (6 bases). The clonotype originates from a man between 50 and 59 years old with active or convalescent COVID-19. What was sequenced was peripheral blood. Here the CDR3 reads CASSYGQTNSPLHF. In nucleotides, the CDR3 is TGTGCCAGCAGCTACGGACAGACTAATTCACCCCTCCACTTT.